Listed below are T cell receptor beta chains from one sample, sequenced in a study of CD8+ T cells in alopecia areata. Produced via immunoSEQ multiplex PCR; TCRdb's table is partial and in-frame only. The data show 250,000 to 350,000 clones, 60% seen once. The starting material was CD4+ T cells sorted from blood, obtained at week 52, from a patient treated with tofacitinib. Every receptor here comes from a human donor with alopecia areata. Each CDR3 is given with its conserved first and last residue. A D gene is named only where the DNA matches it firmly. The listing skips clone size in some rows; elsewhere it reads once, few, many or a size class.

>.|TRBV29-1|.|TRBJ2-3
TGCAGCGTTGAGGTGGGCACAGATACGCAGTATTTT
CSVEVGTDTQYF
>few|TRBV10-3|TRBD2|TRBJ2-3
TGTGCCATCAGAGGACTAGCGTCCGCCGCAGATACGCAGTATTTT
CAIRGLASAADTQYF
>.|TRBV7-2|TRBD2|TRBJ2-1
TGTGCCAGCAGCTTAATCGGGGGGGCTTATGAGCAGTTCTTC
CASSLIGGAYEQFF
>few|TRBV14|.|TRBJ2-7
TGTGCCAGCAGCCAAGATATAGGACTACAATACGAGCAGTACTTC
CASSQDIGLQYEQYF
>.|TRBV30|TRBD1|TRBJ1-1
TGTGCCTGGAGTGTACGAGGCAGGGGGCTAGGGACTGAAGCTTTCTTT
CAWSVRGRGLGTEAFF
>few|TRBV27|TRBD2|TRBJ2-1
TGTGCCAGCAGTCAACTAGCGGGGTACAATGAGCAGTTCTTC
CASSQLAGYNEQFF
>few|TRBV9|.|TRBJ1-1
TGTGCCAGCAGCGAGCACCCGAACACTGAAGCTTTCTTT
CASSEHPNTEAFF
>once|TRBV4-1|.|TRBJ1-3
TGCGCCAGCAGCCCACGGGGCTCTGGAAACACCATATATTTT
CASSPRGSGNTIYF
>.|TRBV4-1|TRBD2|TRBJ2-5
TGCGCCAGCAGCCAGGGGGGGACTAGCGGTTTCCAAGAGACCCAGTACTTC
CASSQGGTSGFQETQYF
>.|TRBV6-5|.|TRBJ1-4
TGTGCCAGCCGGGACATCACAACTAATGAAAAACTGTTTTTT
CASRDITTNEKLFF
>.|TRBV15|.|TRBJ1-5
TGTGCCACCAGCGACCGGACGATTAATCAGCCCCAGCATTTT
CATSDRTINQPQHF
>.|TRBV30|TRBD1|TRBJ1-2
TGTGCCTGGAGTCCACAGGGGATGGTCGGCTACACCTTC
CAWSPQGMVGYTF
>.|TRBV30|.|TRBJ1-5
TGTGCCTGGAGCCCTGATAGCAATCAGCCCCAGCATTTT
CAWSPDSNQPQHF
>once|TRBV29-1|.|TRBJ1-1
TGCAGCGTAAGTCGACAGGTTTGGGACACTGAAGCTTTCTTT
CSVSRQVWDTEAFF
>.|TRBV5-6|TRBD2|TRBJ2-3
TGTGCCAGCAGCTCACCGACTAGCTATAGCCCAGATACGCAGTATTTT
CASSSPTSYSPDTQYF
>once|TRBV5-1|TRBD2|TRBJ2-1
TGCGCCAGCAGCTCGGGACTAGCGGGGAACAATGAGCAGTTCTTC
CASSSGLAGNNEQFF
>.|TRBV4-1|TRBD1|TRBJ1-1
TGCGCCAGCAGCCAAGCCGGGACAGTTAAATTTGGTGAAGCTTTCTTT
CASSQAGTVKFGEAFF
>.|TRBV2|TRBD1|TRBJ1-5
TGTGCCAGCAAGGGGACAGGGGGCCGGCAGCCCCAGCATTTT
CASKGTGGRQPQHF
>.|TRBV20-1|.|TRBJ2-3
TGCAGCGCAGGGTTAGCAGATACGCAGTATTTT
CSAGLADTQYF
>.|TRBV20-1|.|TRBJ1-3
TGCAGTGCTCCAACGGGAAACACCATATATTTT
CSAPTGNTIYF
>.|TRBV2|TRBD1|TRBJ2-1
TGTGCCAGCACCGGACAGGGGGCTTTGAGTGAGCAGTTCTTC
CASTGQGALSEQFF
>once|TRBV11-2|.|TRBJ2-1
TGTGCCAGCAGCTTAGGTCACCTAAGCTCCTACAATGAGCAGTTCTTC
CASSLGHLSSYNEQFF
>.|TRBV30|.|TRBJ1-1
TGTGCCTGGAGTGTACGGGACGGGAACACTGAAGCTTTCTTT
CAWSVRDGNTEAFF
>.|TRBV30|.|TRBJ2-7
TGTGCCTGGAGTGCCAAGGTTCTACCCTACGAGCAGTACTTC
CAWSAKVLPYEQYF
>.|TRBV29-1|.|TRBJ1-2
TGCAGCGTGGTCGCGCCCCTTAGCTATGGCTACACCTTC
CSVVAPLSYGYTF
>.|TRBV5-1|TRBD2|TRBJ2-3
TGCGCCAGCGGGGGAGGACTAGCCACGGCAGATACGCAGTATTTT
CASGGGLATADTQYF
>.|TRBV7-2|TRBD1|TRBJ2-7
TGTGCCAGCAGCTCCCCCGGGACAGGGAGAATCGAGCAGTACTTC
CASSSPGTGRIEQYF
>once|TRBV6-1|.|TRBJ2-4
TGTGCCAGCAGTGAAGAACCAGCCAACATTCAGTACTTC
CASSEEPANIQYF
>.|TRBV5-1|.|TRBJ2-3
TGCGCCAGCAGCCAGCGAATCGGGATCGGAGATACGCAGTATTTT
CASSQRIGIGDTQYF
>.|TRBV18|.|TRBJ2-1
TGTGCCAGCTCACCCTCCAATGAGCAGTTCTTC
CASSPSNEQFF
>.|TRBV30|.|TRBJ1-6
TGTGCCTGGAGTGTACCCGGCAGATATAATTCACCCCTCCACTTT
CAWSVPGRYNSPLHF
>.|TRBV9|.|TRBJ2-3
TGTGCCAGCAGCCCTCCGGGGGAGCCTCCGCAGTATTTT
CASSPPGEPPQYF
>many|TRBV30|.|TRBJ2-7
TGTGCCAGCCATAAGAGAGGGGAGCAGTACTTC
CASHKRGEQYF
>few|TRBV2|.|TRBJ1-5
TGTGCCAGCGCCGGAGCGGGTCTGAGCAATCAGCCCCAGCATTTT
CASAGAGLSNQPQHF
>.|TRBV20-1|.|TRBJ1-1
TGCAGTGCCACAAGGCCTCCTGAAGCTTTCTTT
CSATRPPEAFF
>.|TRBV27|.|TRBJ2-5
TGTGCCAGCAGCAGGGACGGTCGAAAAGAGACCCAGTACTTC
CASSRDGRKETQYF
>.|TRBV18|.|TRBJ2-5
TGTGCCAGCTCACTCTCCGGGCCCGAAGAGACCCAGTACTTC
CASSLSGPEETQYF
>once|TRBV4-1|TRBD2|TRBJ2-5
TGCGCCAGCAGCCAAGGGACCCTAGCGGGGGGGTTCCAAGAGACCCAGTACTTC
CASSQGTLAGGFQETQYF
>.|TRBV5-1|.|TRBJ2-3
TGCGCCAGCAGCCCTAGGGACGCCTTCACAGATACGCAGTATTTT
CASSPRDAFTDTQYF
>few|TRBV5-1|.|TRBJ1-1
TGCGCCAGCAGCAAGCAGGGGCATGAAGCTTTCTTT
CASSKQGHEAFF
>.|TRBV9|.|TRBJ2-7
TGTGCCAGCAGCGTAGGACCGCAGAACTACGAGCAGTACTTC
CASSVGPQNYEQYF
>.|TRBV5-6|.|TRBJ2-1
TGTGCCAGCAGCTTCGGGGATGAGCAGTTCTTC
CASSFGDEQFF
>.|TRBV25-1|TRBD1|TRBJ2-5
TGTGCCAGCACAAGGACAGGGTGGCAAGAGACCCAGTACTTC
CASTRTGWQETQYF
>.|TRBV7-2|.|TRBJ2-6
TGTGCCAGGGTCAGGGTCGAGGGATCTGGGGCCAACGTCCTGACTTTC
CARVRVEGSGANVLTF
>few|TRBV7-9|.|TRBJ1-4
TGTGCCAGCAGCTTAGAGTTTGAAAAACTGTTTTTT
CASSLEFEKLFF
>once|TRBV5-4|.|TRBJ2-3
TGTGTCTGGTCCTCCACAGATACGCAGTATTTT
CVWSSTDTQYF
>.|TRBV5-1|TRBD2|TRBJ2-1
TGCGCCAGCGGACTAGCGGGGGTAGAGCAGTTCTTC
CASGLAGVEQFF
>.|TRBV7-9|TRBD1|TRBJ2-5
TGTGCCAGCAGCACCCGCCGGACAGGGTCCGAGACCCAGTACTTC
CASSTRRTGSETQYF
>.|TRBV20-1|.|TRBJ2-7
TGCAGTGCTAACCTAATCTACGAGCAGTACTTC
CSANLIYEQYF
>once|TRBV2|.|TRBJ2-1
TGTGCCAGCGAGGGGGGGAGAGGCTACAATGAGCAGTTCTTC
CASEGGRGYNEQFF
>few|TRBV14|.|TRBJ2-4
TGTGCCAGCAGCCAGCACCGGAATCAGTACTTC
CASSQHRNQYF
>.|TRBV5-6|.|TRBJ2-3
TGTGCCAGCAGCCCTCGCACAGATACGCAGTATTTT
CASSPRTDTQYF
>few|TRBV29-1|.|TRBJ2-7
TGCAGCGTCGGAGGGACTGGGACGAGGTACGAGCAGTACTTC
CSVGGTGTRYEQYF
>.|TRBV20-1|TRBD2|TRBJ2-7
TGCAGTGCCCTCGACCCGGGGGGGCAGTACTTC
CSALDPGGQYF